Below are 14 T cell receptor beta chains sequenced from a single sample in a study of cytomegalovirus exposure and HLA in healthy donors. PCR was performed using 60 Vbeta and 13 Jbeta primers. Repertoires were generated with immunoSEQ multiplex PCR, while TCRdb's copy carries only in-frame clones and drops some. The table has about 210,000 clones, 70% to 80% seen once. Sequencing was performed on PBMCs. These receptors all come from a woman aged 25 to 39 in good health and CMV-seropositive.

The genes are TRBV2 and TRBJ1-1, with 9 bases that match TRBD1. The CDR3 runs to 16 residues. V was pared by 3 bases and J by 0 bases, with 5 bases of the junction left unmatched. Germline CDR1 is SNHLY and CDR2 is FYNNEI. Written as DNA, the CDR3 is TGTGCCAGCAGTGATGTGGACAGGGGACTGAACACTGAAGCTTTCTTT. It translates to CASSDVDRGLNTEAFF.

The genes are TRBV7-6 and TRBJ1-2; D gene uncertain. There are 13 residues in the CDR3. Germline CDR1 SGHVS, CDR2 FNYEAQ. Trimming cost V 2 bases and J 5 bases, with 9 bases left between them. The chain's CDR3 is CASSLLFGYGYTF. The CDR3 bases are TGTGCCAGCAGCTTATTATTCGGGTATGGCTACACCTTC. Full variable domain (outside the CDR3, taken from reference TRBV7-6 and TRBJ1-2): GAGVSQSPRYKVTKRGQDVALRCDPISGHVSLYWYRQALGQGPEFLTYFNYEAQQDKSGLPNDRFSAERPEGSISTLTIQRTEQRDSAMYRCASSLLFGYGYTFGSGTRLTVV.

This chain links TRBV7-3 with TRBJ2-1, with 13 bases that match TRBD2. Germline V gene lookup returns CDR1 SGHTA and CDR2 FQGTGA. CDR3 length equals 15 residues. V shed 4 bases and J 8 bases; nucleotides not matched to a gene: 5. DNA of the CDR3: TGTGCCAGCAGCTCACGGACTAGCGGGAGTTATGAGCAGTTCTTC. It specifies CASSSRTSGSYEQFF.

In its sample, this clone was seen a few times. This chain connects TRBV6-4 to TRBJ2-3, with 9 bases aligning to TRBD2. Trimming removed 5 bases from V and 6 bases from J; junction bases left unmatched: 9. This CDR3 region has 15 residues. Per germline, CDR1 MRHNA and CDR2 SNTAGT. The CDR3 DNA reads as TGTGCCAGCAGTTCATCAAGCGGGAGGAGTGATACGCAGTATTTT. Translated, it gives CASSSSSGRSDTQYF.

V is TRBV30 and J is TRBJ1-1, with D uncertain. The CDR3 is made up of 13 amino acids. V lost 0 bases and J 1 base, leaving 6 bases between the germline ends. The V gene's germline CDR1 is GTSNPN and CDR2 SVGIG (reference sequence). The chain's CDR3 is CAWSVLTNTEAFF. The CDR3 region has the DNA TGTGCCTGGAGTGTACTAACGAACACTGAAGCTTTCTTT.

The chain has TRBV7-2 and TRBJ2-7; the match to TRBD1 covers 11 bases. CDR1 SGHTA and CDR2 FQGNSA come from the germline V gene. The CDR3 consists of 14 residues. The V gene end was trimmed by 5 bases and the J gene end by 4 bases; junction bases not matched to a gene: 4. DNA for the CDR3: TGTGCCAGCAGCCTGGACAGGGGGCTGTACGAGCAGTACTTC. Its translation is CASSLDRGLYEQYF.

The J gene is TRBJ2-1, the V gene TRBV7-2; perhaps TRBD2 as D (6 bases). Trimming pared 5 bases from V and 4 bases from J, leaving 15 bases between. Per germline, CDR1 SGHTA and CDR2 FQGNSA. The CDR3 runs 15 residues. CDR3 DNA: TGTGCCAGCAGCCCTACCCCGACTAGATACAATGAGCAGTTCTTC. Protein product: CASSPTPTRYNEQFF.

The V gene is TRBV28, the J gene TRBJ1-1; weak D call: TRBD1 (6 bases). CDR1 MDHEN and CDR2 SYDVKM come from the germline V gene. CDR3 length equals 14 residues. V gave up 4 bases and J gave up 4 bases, with 13 bases separating them. The CDR3: CASSSPGEGTEAFF. The CDR3, as DNA: TGTGCCAGCAGTTCCCCAGGGGAGGGCACTGAAGCTTTCTTT.

The chain couples TRBV5-1 to TRBJ1-1; D not certain. This CDR3 has 14 amino acids. The V gene's germline CDR1 is SGHRS and CDR2 YFSETQ. The V gene lost 0 bases and the J gene lost 5 bases, with 11 bases spanning the gap. CDR3 nucleotide sequence: TGCGCCAGCAGCTTGGGACCTGGAGGGACTGAAGCTTTCTTT. Translated, it gives CASSLGPGGTEAFF. Looking up the rest from reference TRBV5-1 and TRBJ1-1 gives the full variable domain: KAGVTQTPRYLIKTRGQQVTLSCSPISGHRSVSWYQQTPGQGLQFLFEYFSETQRNKGNFPGRFSGRQFSNSRSEMNVSTLELGDSALYLCASSLGPGGTEAFFGQGTRLTVV.

This chain connects TRBV28 to TRBJ1-2; no firm D call. The CDR3 runs 16 residues. V was clipped by 3 bases and J by 2 bases, with 16 bases between them. Germline loops: CDR1 MDHEN, CDR2 SYDVKM. CDR3 DNA sequence: TGTGCCAGCAGTTTTCCCCCCGGGGTGGCAAACTATGGCTACACCTTC. Translating it yields CASSFPPGVANYGYTF.

This clone was detected a few times. The chain has TRBV5-1 and TRBJ2-1; 7 bases agree with TRBD2. V lost 2 bases to trimming and J lost 7 bases; unmatched junction nucleotides: 6. Germline CDR1 SGHRS, CDR2 YFSETQ. The CDR3 runs to 14 residues. For the CDR3, the DNA is TGCGCCAGCAGCTTAGGCGGGAGCTCGAATGAGCAGTTCTTC. It is translated as CASSLGGSSNEQFF.

The rearrangement joins TRBV7-9 to TRBJ1-2, with unresolved D. V was trimmed by 2 bases and J by 3 bases, leaving 7 bases between them. This CDR3 contains 13 residues. Looked up from germline, CDR1 is SEHNR and CDR2 is FQNEAQ (reference sequence). DNA of the CDR3: TGTGCCAGCAGCTTACTCCCAGACTATGGCTACACCTTC. Amino acids: CASSLLPDYGYTF. The complete variable domain, with remaining parts taken from reference TRBV7-9 and TRBJ1-2, reads DTGVSQNPRHKITKRGQNVTFRCDPISEHNRLYWYRQTLGQGPEFLTYFQNEAQLEKSRLLSDRFSAERPKGSFSTLEIQRTEQGDSAMYLCASSLLPDYGYTFGSGTRLTVV.

V and J are TRBV6-1 and TRBJ2-1; tentative D call: TRBD2 (5 bases). The CDR3 consists of 15 residues. V was trimmed by 1 base and J by 0 bases, leaving 7 bases between them. The germline CDR1 and CDR2 sequences are MNHNS and SASEGT. The CDR3 region has the DNA TGTGCCAGCAGTGAAGGAGGGAGCTCCTACAATGAGCAGTTCTTC. Translated, it gives CASSEGGSSYNEQFF.

This clone came up once. The rearrangement links TRBV4-2 to TRBJ2-5; TRBD2 matches 10 bases. Germline V gene lookup returns CDR1 LGHNA and CDR2 YNFKEQ. The CDR3 loop spans 15 amino acids. Losses at the gene ends were 1 base for V and 3 bases for J; bases not matched to a gene: 2. CDR3 in amino acids: CASSQVLAGEETQYF. Here the CDR3 DNA reads TGTGCCAGCAGCCAAGTTCTAGCGGGAGAAGAGACCCAGTACTTC.